This T cell receptor (beta chain) was observed in a study of cytomegalovirus exposure and HLA in healthy donors. Study as a whole: As an earlier analysis found, some 180 million T cells yielded 100 million to 130 million unique TCR beta sequences.

This CDR3 is 12 amino acids long. CDR1 LGHNT and CDR2 FRNRAP come from the germline V gene. Trimming took off 8 bases at V and 15 bases at J, with 20 bases between the two ends. Findings and limits, study-wide: Earlier findings revealed that most TCR beta V segments proved productive either about 87% or about 30% of the time.

In regard to this clone: Its antigen is still unknown.

Primers for the PCR totalled 60 Vbeta and 13 Jbeta. This table comes from immunoSEQ multiplex PCR, and its TCRdb copy is limited to in-frame clones, with some not included. The table includes approximately 190,000 clones, more than 70% detected once. The sequence came from a middle-aged man in good health and CMV-seropositive. The chain links TRBV12-5 to TRBJ2-1; a possible D gene is TRBD1 (6 bases). The material sequenced was PBMCs. The CDR3 sequence is CASRIDRDKSFF. The CDR3 DNA sequence: TGTGCTAGTCGAATCGACCGGGACAAGTCGTTCTTC. The full variable domain, in which reference TRBV12-5 and TRBJ2-1 provide the parts outside the CDR3, is DARVTQTPRHKVTEMGQEVTMRCQPILGHNTVFWYRQTMMQGLELLAYFRNRAPLDDSGMPKDRFSAEMPDATLATLKIQPSEPRDSAVYFCASRIDRDKSFFGPGTRLTVL.